A selection of T cell receptor beta chains follows, all from one sample in a study of cytomegalovirus exposure and HLA in healthy donors. Libraries were prepared by immunoSEQ multiplex PCR; TCRdb keeps only in-frame clonotypes and omits some of them. The sample contains 120,000 or so clones, over 70% of which appear only once. Sequencing was carried out using PBMCs. Receptor source: a man aged 40-55 years in good health and CMV-seropositive. Both conserved end residues are part of each CDR3. D genes are given only for firm matches. Size is omitted from some rows. Given values are once, few, many or a class for expanded clones.

TRBV5-4	TRBD1	TRBJ2-1	.	TGTGCCAGCAGCCGTCAAGACAGGGAAGGCAATGAGCAGTTCTTC	CASSRQDREGNEQFF
TRBV5-6	TRBD2	TRBJ2-1	.	TGTGCCAGCAGCGCATTCCTACTAGCGGGAGTAAACAATGAGCAGTTCTTC	CASSAFLLAGVNNEQFF
TRBV6-5	.	TRBJ2-3	.	TGTGCCTCCCTGGGGAGCCGCACAGATACGCAGTATTTT	CASLGSRTDTQYF
TRBV7-3	.	TRBJ1-1	.	TGTGCCAGCAGCCCCGGAGGGGTCTTCAGCACTGAAGCTTTCTTT	CASSPGGVFSTEAFF
TRBV5-6	TRBD1	TRBJ1-1	.	TGTGCCAGCAGCTTCACGGCTGGGACAGGGGTCAACACTGAAGCTTTCTTT	CASSFTAGTGVNTEAFF
TRBV19	TRBD1	TRBJ2-6	.	TGTGCCAGTAGTAGGGAGGGACAGGGACGGCCTGGGGCCAACGTCCTGACTTTC	CASSREGQGRPGANVLTF
TRBV2	TRBD2	TRBJ2-1	.	TGTGCCAGCAGTACTCGGCGGGGGGAAAACAATGAGCAGTTCTTC	CASSTRRGENNEQFF
TRBV7-2	TRBD2	TRBJ2-1	.	TGTGCCAGCAGCCCCCGGGGGGGGATAAATGAGCAGTTCTTC	CASSPRGGINEQFF
TRBV19	.	TRBJ2-7	.	TGTGCCAGTAGTACCCCGACAGGACCGTCCCTCTACGAGCAGTACTTC	CASSTPTGPSLYEQYF
TRBV5-1	.	TRBJ2-1	.	TGCGCCAGCAGTTCCCCAGGCCCGAGCTCCTACAATGAGCAGTTCTTC	CASSSPGPSSYNEQFF
TRBV5-1	TRBD1	TRBJ1-1	.	TGCGCCAGCAGCTCTCGGACAGGGGTTAACACTGAAGCTTTCTTT	CASSSRTGVNTEAFF
TRBV28	.	TRBJ1-3	.	TGTGCCAGCAGTTTTACAGCCTACTGGGACACCATATATTTT	CASSFTAYWDTIYF
TRBV6-5	.	TRBJ1-1	.	TGTGCCAGCAGTTTCACAGGGATGAACACTGAAGCTTTCTTT	CASSFTGMNTEAFF
TRBV4-1	TRBD1	TRBJ1-5	.	TGCGCCAGCAGCCAACCGGACAGGCAGCCCCAGCATTTT	CASSQPDRQPQHF
TRBV5-6	TRBD1	TRBJ1-3	.	TGTGCCAGCAGCCTCCAAGGACAGGGGACCTTCTCTGGAAACACCATATATTTT	CASSLQGQGTFSGNTIYF
TRBV7-3	TRBD2	TRBJ2-2	.	TGTGCCAGCAGCTTAAGGGGTCTAGCGGGAGCGGGGAACACCGGGGAGCTGTTTTTT	CASSLRGLAGAGNTGELFF
TRBV11-2	TRBD2	TRBJ2-5	.	TGTGCCAGTCAACGGGGAGCGGGGGGCCTCCAAGAGACCCAGTACTTC	CASQRGAGGLQETQYF
TRBV28	.	TRBJ2-7	.	TGTGCCAGCAGTTCGGGGGTTCTACGTGAGCAGTACTTC	CASSSGVLREQYF
TRBV6-5	.	TRBJ1-4	.	TGTGCCAGCAGTTACGAGATCCCCCCTAATGAAAAACTGTTTTTT	CASSYEIPPNEKLFF
TRBV7-2	.	TRBJ2-5	.	TGTGCCAGCAGCTGGGCTCGGGACTCAAGGATCCAGTACTTC	CASSWARDSRIQYF
TRBV6-7	.	TRBJ1-2	.	TGTGCCAGCAGCTCCGCTGCCAGTGGCTACACCTTC	CASSSAASGYTF
TRBV11-2	.	TRBJ2-6	.	TGTGCCAGCAGCTTAGTAGGAGGCAGAGGAGCTGGGGCCAACGTCCTGACTTTC	CASSLVGGRGAGANVLTF
TRBV6-5	.	TRBJ2-1	once	TGTGCCAGCACCCCAGAGGGATCCTACAATGAGCAGTTCTTC	CASTPEGSYNEQFF
TRBV27	TRBD1	TRBJ2-1	once	TGTGCCAGCAGTTCAGACAGGGACACCTACAATGAGCAGTTCTTC	CASSSDRDTYNEQFF
TRBV6-6	TRBD1	TRBJ1-1	.	TGTGCCAGCAGTTTCGGACAGGAGACGTCCCGGGAAGCTTTCTTT	CASSFGQETSREAFF
TRBV6-1	.	TRBJ1-2	.	TGTGCCAGCAGTGACAGATACTATGGCTACACCTTC	CASSDRYYGYTF
TRBV28	.	TRBJ1-2	few	TGTGCCAGCAGGGGCAGACATGGCTACACCTTC	CASRGRHGYTF
TRBV18	TRBD1	TRBJ2-5	few	TGTGCCAGCTCACCTACGACAGGGGGTATGACGGGGGAGACCCAGTACTTC	CASSPTTGGMTGETQYF
TRBV7-8	TRBD1	TRBJ2-5	once	TGTGCCAGCAGACCCGCCGGGACAGCTGCCCCCCTTTACTTC	CASRPAGTAAPLYF
TRBV5-1	.	TRBJ1-2	.	TGCGCCAGCAGCTTGGCTAACGCGGGGGGCTATGGCTACACCTTC	CASSLANAGGYGYTF
TRBV30	.	TRBJ2-7	.	TGTGCCTGGAGTGTACTTGCCGAGCAGTACTTC	CAWSVLAEQYF
TRBV28	TRBD1	TRBJ2-3	.	TGTGCCAGCAGTTTATATGTCGCGACAGGGGCAGATACGCAGTATTTT	CASSLYVATGADTQYF
TRBV11-2	.	TRBJ2-7	.	TGTGCCAGCAGCTTAGATCTCAGGGGGGTCGGCGAGCAGTACTTC	CASSLDLRGVGEQYF
TRBV6-5	TRBD1	TRBJ1-1	few	TGTGCCAGCAGTAGAGCCGGGACAGGAGTTGAAGCTTTCTTT	CASSRAGTGVEAFF
TRBV7-9	TRBD2	TRBJ2-5	.	TGTGCCAGCAGCTTCCCGGGACTAGGAGACTTC	CASSFPGLGDF
TRBV5-3	.	TRBJ1-3	.	TGTGCCAGAAGCTTACAGGAGTCTTTCTCTGGAAACACCATATATTTT	CARSLQESFSGNTIYF
TRBV6-5	TRBD2	TRBJ2-7	few	TGTGCCAGCACCCCAAGGGCTAGCGGGAGATACGAGCAGTACTTC	CASTPRASGRYEQYF
TRBV7-8	TRBD2	TRBJ2-7	once	TGTGCCAGCAGCTTAGTTGGGCTAGCGGGGGCCTACGAGCAGTACTTC	CASSLVGLAGAYEQYF
TRBV7-2	TRBD2	TRBJ2-4	.	TGTGCCAGCAGCCAGAGCGGGAGCGCAAACATTCAGTACTTC	CASSQSGSANIQYF
TRBV6-1	TRBD1	TRBJ2-7	.	TGTGCCAGCAGTGAAGCTTGGACAGGGAGCTACGAGCAGTACTTC	CASSEAWTGSYEQYF
TRBV28	.	TRBJ2-1	.	TGTGCCAGCAGTTTTGAGTACAATGAGCAGTTCTTC	CASSFEYNEQFF
TRBV19	TRBD1	TRBJ2-7	.	TGTGCCAGTAGTTACAGGGGATCCTACGAGCAGTACTTC	CASSYRGSYEQYF
TRBV11-3	TRBD2	TRBJ2-1	.	TGTGCCAGCAGCCGGACTAGGAGCAATGAGCAGTTCTTC	CASSRTRSNEQFF
TRBV30	.	TRBJ2-7	.	TGTGCCTGGAGTGTAGTAGGACACACGAGCTACGAGCAGTACTTC	CAWSVVGHTSYEQYF
TRBV30	TRBD2	TRBJ2-1	.	TGTGCCTGGAGTGTTGGGACTAGCATTTTAATAGGGAACGAGCAGTTCTTC	CAWSVGTSILIGNEQFF
TRBV29-1	.	TRBJ1-5	few	TGCAGCGTGGGGGGGGGAGGGGATCAGCCCCAGCATTTT	CSVGGGGDQPQHF
TRBV4-3	.	TRBJ1-2	few	TGCGCCAGCAGCCAAGCCTCAGGGCTAAACTATGGCTACACCTTC	CASSQASGLNYGYTF
TRBV28	TRBD2	TRBJ2-7	.	TGTGCCAGCAGTTTATTTTCGCGGGAGGTTGGCTACGAGCAGTACTTC	CASSLFSREVGYEQYF
TRBV27	.	TRBJ2-1	.	TGTGCCAGCAGTGTAGCAAATGAGCAGTTCTTC	CASSVANEQFF